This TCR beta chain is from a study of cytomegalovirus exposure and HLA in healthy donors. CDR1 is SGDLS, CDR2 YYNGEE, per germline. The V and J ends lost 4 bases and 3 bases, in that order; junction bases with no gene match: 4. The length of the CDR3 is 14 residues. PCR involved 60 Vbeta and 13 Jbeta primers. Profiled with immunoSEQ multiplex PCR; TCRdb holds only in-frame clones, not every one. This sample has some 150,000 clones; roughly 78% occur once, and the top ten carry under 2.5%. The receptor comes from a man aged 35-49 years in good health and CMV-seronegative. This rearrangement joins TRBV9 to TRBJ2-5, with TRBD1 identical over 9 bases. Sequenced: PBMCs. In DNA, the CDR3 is TGTGCCAGCAGCCCCAGACAGGGGGAAGAGACCCAGTACTTC. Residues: CASSPRQGEETQYF.